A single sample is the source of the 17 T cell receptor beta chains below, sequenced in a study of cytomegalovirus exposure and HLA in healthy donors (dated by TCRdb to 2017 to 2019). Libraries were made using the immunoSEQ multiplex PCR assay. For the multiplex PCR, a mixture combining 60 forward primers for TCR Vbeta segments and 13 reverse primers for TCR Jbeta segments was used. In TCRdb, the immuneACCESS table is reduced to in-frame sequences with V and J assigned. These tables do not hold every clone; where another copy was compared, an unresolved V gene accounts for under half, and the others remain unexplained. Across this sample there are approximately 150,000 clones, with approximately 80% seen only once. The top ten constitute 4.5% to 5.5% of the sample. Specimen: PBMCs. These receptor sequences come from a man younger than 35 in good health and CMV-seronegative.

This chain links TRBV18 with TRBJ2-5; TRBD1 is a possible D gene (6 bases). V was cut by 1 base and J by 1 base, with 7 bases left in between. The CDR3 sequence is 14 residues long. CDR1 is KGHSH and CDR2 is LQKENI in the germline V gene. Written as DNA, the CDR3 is TGTGCCAGCTCACCACTCAGGGGCCAAGAGACCCAGTACTTC. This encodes CASSPLRGQETQYF.

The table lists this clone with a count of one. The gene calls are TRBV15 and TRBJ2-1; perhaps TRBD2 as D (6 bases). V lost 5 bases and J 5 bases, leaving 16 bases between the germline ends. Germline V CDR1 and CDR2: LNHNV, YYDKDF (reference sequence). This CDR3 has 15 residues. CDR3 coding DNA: TGTGCCACCAGCGTACCGGGACTGGAGAACAATGAGCAGTTCTTC. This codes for CATSVPGLENNEQFF.

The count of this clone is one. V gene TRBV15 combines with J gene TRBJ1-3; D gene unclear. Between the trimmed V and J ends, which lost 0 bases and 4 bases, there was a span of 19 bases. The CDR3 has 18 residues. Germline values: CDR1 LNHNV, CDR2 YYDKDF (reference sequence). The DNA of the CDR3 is TGTGCCACCAGCAGAGAGCCCACTATACTTCGGCTGGGAAACACCATATATTTT. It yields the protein CATSREPTILRLGNTIYF.

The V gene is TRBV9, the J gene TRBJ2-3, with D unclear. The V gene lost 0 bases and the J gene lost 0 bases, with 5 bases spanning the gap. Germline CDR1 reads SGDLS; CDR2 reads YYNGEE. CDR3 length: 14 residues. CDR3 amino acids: CASSVAVSTDTQYF. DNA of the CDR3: TGTGCCAGCAGCGTAGCGGTCAGCACAGATACGCAGTATTTT.

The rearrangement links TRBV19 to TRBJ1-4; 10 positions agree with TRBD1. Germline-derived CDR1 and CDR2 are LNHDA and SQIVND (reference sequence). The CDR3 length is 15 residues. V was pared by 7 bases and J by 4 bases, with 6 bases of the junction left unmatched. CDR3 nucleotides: TGTGCCAGTAACCCAGGACAGGGGGTTAATGAAAAACTGTTTTTT. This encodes CASNPGQGVNEKLFF.

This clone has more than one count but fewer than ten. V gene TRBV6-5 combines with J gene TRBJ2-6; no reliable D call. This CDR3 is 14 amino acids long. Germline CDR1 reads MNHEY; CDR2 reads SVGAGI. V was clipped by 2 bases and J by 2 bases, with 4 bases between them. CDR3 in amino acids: CASSYITGANVLTF. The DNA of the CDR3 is TGTGCCAGCAGTTACATCACTGGGGCCAACGTCCTGACTTTC.

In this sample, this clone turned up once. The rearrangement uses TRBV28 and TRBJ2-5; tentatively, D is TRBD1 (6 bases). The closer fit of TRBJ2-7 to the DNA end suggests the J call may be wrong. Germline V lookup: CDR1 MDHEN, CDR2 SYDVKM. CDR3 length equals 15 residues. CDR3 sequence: CASRPGGRGTYEQYF. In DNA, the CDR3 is TGTGCCAGCAGACCAGGCGGCAGGGGAACCTACGAGCAGTACTTC.

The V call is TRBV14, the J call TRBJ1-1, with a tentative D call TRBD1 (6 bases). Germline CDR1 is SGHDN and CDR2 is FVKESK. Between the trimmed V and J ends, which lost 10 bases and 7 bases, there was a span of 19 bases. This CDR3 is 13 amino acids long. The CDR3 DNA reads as TGTGCCACCACACATACGCAGGGGATTGAAGCTTTCTTT. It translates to CATTHTQGIEAFF.

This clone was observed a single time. The CDR3 loop reads CASSMGQMNTEAFF. In nucleotides, the CDR3 is TGCGCCAGCAGCATGGGACAGATGAACACTGAAGCTTTCTTT. The gene calls are TRBV4-1 and TRBJ1-1; 7 nucleotides agree with TRBD1. The germline V gene has CDR1 MGHRA and CDR2 YSYEKL. Losses at the gene ends were 5 bases for V and 0 bases for J; bases not matched to a gene: 3. This CDR3 is built from 14 residues.

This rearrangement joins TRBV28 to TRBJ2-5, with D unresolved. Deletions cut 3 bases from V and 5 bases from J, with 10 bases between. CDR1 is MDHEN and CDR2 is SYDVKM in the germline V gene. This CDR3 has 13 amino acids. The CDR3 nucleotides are TGTGCCAGCAGTTTTGAGGTTGCGGAGACCCAGTACTTC. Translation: CASSFEVAETQYF.

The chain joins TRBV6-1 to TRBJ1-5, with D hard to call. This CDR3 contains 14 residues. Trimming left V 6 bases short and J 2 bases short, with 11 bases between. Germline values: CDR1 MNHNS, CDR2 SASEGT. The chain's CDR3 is CASSGKVGNQPQHF. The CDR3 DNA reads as TGTGCCAGCAGCGGGAAGGTTGGCAATCAGCCCCAGCATTTT.

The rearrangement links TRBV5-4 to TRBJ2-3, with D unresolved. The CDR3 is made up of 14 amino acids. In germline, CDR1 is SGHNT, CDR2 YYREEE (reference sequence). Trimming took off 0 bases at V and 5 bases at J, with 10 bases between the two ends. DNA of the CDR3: TGTGCCAGCAGCTTGGGAGGTGTGGGAGATACGCAGTATTTT. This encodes CASSLGGVGDTQYF.

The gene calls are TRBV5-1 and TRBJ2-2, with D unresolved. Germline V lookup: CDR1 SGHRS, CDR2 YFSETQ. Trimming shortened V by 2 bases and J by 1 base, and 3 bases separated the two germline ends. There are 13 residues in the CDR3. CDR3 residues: CASSLQNTGELFF. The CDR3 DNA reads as TGCGCCAGCAGCTTACAGAACACCGGGGAGCTGTTTTTT.

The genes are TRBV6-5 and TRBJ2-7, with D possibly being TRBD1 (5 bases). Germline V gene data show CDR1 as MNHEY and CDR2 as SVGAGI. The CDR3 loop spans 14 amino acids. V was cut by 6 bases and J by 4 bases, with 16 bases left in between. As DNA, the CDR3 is TGTGCCAGCAGCTTGGACATCGATACGTACGAGCAGTACTTC. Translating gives CASSLDIDTYEQYF.

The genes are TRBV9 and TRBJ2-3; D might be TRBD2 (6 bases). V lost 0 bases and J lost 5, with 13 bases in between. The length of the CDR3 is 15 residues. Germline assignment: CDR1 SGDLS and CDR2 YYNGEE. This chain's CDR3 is CASSVVGTPVDTQYF. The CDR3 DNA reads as TGTGCCAGCAGCGTAGTGGGGACTCCAGTAGATACGCAGTATTTT.

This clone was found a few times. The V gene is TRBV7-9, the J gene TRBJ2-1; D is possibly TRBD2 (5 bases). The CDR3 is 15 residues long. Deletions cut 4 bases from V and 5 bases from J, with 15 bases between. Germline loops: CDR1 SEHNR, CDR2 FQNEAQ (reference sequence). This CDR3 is CASSSAGVYHNEQFF. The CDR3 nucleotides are TGTGCCAGCAGCTCGGCCGGGGTTTACCACAATGAGCAGTTCTTC.

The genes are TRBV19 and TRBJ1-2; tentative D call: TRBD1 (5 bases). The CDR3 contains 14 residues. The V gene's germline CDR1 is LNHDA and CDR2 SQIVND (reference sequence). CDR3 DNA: TGTGGCCAGTACCGGGTGGGGGGGAACTATGGCTACACCTTC. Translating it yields CGQYRVGGNYGYTF.